This TCR beta chain was sequenced during a study of identical twins. CDR3 length equals 16 residues. V lost 3 bases and J lost 5; bases outside the gene matches: 3. Germline V CDR1 and CDR2: LGHNA, YSLEER. This clonotype was seen more than once but under ten times. MiXCR, run by TCRdb on the 5' RACE reads, gives a single entry per CDR3 protein. The table has about 470,000 distinct CDR3 sequences, roughly a quarter seen once; the top ten hold 2.9%. This same sample was also part of a study on T cells expressing NK-cell markers.

This receptor was taken from a woman aged 18-29 years in good health. This chain connects TRBV4-3 to TRBJ2-2; TRBD2 matches at 13 bases. The sample consisted of CD4+ T cells sorted from blood. The CDR3 region has the DNA TGCGCCAGCAGCCATGGACTAGCGGGAGAAACCGGGGAGCTGTTTTTT. Protein product: CASSHGLAGETGELFF.